The 24 T cell receptor beta chains below come from one sample, sequenced in a study of blood T cell repertoires in COVID-19. Sequencing was performed with immunoSEQ multiplex PCR; in TCRdb, only in-frame clones are kept and a portion is missing. The sample includes 340,000 or so clones, around 86% of them seen just once. Sequenced input: peripheral blood. These receptors were obtained from a man aged 50-59 years with active or convalescent COVID-19.

The J gene is TRBJ2-7, the V gene TRBV19; 8 bases line up with TRBD1. The J segment lost 0 bases and the V segment lost 6 bases, leaving 4 bases of the junction unmatched. The CDR3 runs to 14 residues. The germline CDR1 and CDR2 sequences are LNHDA and SQIVND (reference sequence). CDR3 loop: CASSRQGSSYEQYF. As DNA, the CDR3 is TGTGCCAGTAGCCGACAGGGGAGCTCCTACGAGCAGTACTTC.

The rearrangement joins TRBV19 to TRBJ1-4; no clear D gene. V lost 6 bases and J 0 bases, leaving 8 bases between the germline ends. The CDR3 covers 14 residues. The germline V gene has CDR1 LNHDA and CDR2 SQIVND (reference sequence). The CDR3 DNA sequence: TGTGCCAGTAGACCTGCAGCAACTAATGAAAAACTGTTTTTT. Amino acids: CASRPAATNEKLFF.

In regard to this clone: The same CDR3 also results from other DNA sequences found in this sample. The chain is built from TRBV9 and TRBJ1-1, with a possible D match to TRBD1 (6 bases). V was pared by 5 bases and J by 2 bases, with 13 bases between. The CDR3 spans 14 residues. Germline loops: CDR1 SGDLS, CDR2 YYNGEE. The CDR3 reads CASSRTGGNTEAFF. In DNA, the CDR3 is TGTGCCAGCAGTCGCACGGGGGGCAACACTGAAGCTTTCTTT.

The V call is TRBV5-1, the J call TRBJ1-1, with 7 nucleotides matching TRBD1. The CDR3 consists of 16 residues. V shed 4 bases, J shed 0 bases, and the junction held 9 bases outside the gene matches. Germline CDR1 SGHRS, CDR2 YFSETQ. The CDR3 is CASSPQGFGLNTEAFF. CDR3 in DNA: TGCGCCAGCAGCCCACAGGGGTTTGGGTTGAACACTGAAGCTTTCTTT.

The rearrangement uses TRBV4-3 and TRBJ2-1; TRBD2 agrees at 15 bases. The CDR3 consists of 17 residues. V shed 4 bases, J shed 7 bases, and the junction held 8 bases outside the gene matches. Germline V gene sequence: CDR1 LGHNA, CDR2 YSLEER. In DNA form, the CDR3 reads TGCGCCAGCAGCCCTAGGACTAGCGGGGGGGCACTAAATGAGCAGTTCTTC. It codes for CASSPRTSGGALNEQFF.

V gene TRBV3-1 (or the pseudogene TRBV3-2) combines with J gene TRBJ1-1; D is perhaps TRBD1 (6 bases). Germline CDR1 reads LGHDT; CDR2 reads YNNKEL (reference sequence). Trimming removed 4 bases from V and 10 bases from J, with 13 bases in between. The CDR3 sequence is 12 residues long. The CDR3 nucleotides are TGTGCCAGCAGCCTGATGACAGGTACAGCTTTCTTT. As protein: CASSLMTGTAFF.

The J gene is TRBJ1-2, the V gene TRBV30; possible D gene TRBD1, 6 bases. This CDR3 is 11 amino acids long. Trimming stripped 3 bases from V and 13 bases from J, with 15 bases between. The germline V gene encodes CDR1 GTSNPN and CDR2 SVGIG (reference sequence). The CDR3 reads CAWRLRQASTF. The CDR3 region has the DNA TGTGCCTGGAGGTTAAGACAGGCCAGCACCTTC.

The chain uses TRBV29-1 and TRBJ1-2; D is perhaps TRBD1 (5 bases). In germline, CDR1 is SQVTM, CDR2 ANQGSEA. V was pared by 3 bases and J by 1 base, with 15 bases between. The CDR3 covers 15 residues. The CDR3 reads CSVDRGQGRNYGYTF. DNA for the CDR3: TGCAGCGTTGATCGAGGTCAGGGCCGTAACTATGGCTACACCTTC.

About this clone: A read error may produce the germline difference seen at one junction end. The rearrangement uses TRBV2 and TRBJ1-5, with D hard to call. The CDR3 is 14 residues long. The germline gives CDR1 SNHLY, CDR2 FYNNEI. In DNA, the CDR3 is TGTGCCAGCAGAGAAGGGTCCCAGAATCAGCCCCAGCATTTT. This codes for CASREGSQNQPQHF.

The CDR3 nucleotides read TGTGCCAGCACGGACAGGGAAACCTACGAGCAGTACTTC. Translating it yields CASTDRETYEQYF. The chain links TRBV28 to TRBJ2-7, with TRBD1 matching over 8 bases. Germline V gene data show CDR1 as MDHEN and CDR2 as SYDVKM. The CDR3 covers 13 residues. Trimming at V came to 7 bases and at J to 2 bases, leaving 4 bases not matched to a gene.

V and J are TRBV19 and TRBJ2-1; TRBD1 is a possible D gene (6 bases). V lost 0 bases and J 4 bases, leaving 13 bases between the germline ends. The CDR3 covers 16 residues. CDR1 and CDR2 (germline): LNHDA, SQIVND (reference sequence). The CDR3 bases are TGTGCCAGTAGTATAGATCCCGGACAGCCTTACAATGAGCAGTTCTTC. Its protein is CASSIDPGQPYNEQFF.

This chain connects TRBV5-1 to TRBJ2-7, with 8 positions matching TRBD2. This CDR3 comprises 14 residues. Trimming took 4 bases from V and 2 from J; bases not matched to a gene: 5. Germline lookup yields CDR1 SGHRS and CDR2 YFSETQ. The CDR3 DNA reads TGCGCCAGCAGCGCCATAGCGGGACCCTACGAGCAGTACTTC. Amino acid sequence: CASSAIAGPYEQYF.

CDR3 in DNA: TGTGCCAGCAGCCTCAGGGAAGGGAACACCGGGGAGCTGTTTTTT. Amino acid sequence: CASSLREGNTGELFF. The chain carries TRBV11-2 and TRBJ2-2; tentatively, D is TRBD1 (5 bases). The CDR3 totals 15 residues. Germline CDR1 is SGHAT and CDR2 is FQNNGV. V dropped 5 bases and J dropped 1 base, with 11 bases sitting between them.

The chain couples TRBV6-1 to TRBJ2-1, with D perhaps TRBD2 (5 bases). CDR1 and CDR2 (germline): MNHNS, SASEGT. With 4 bases removed from V and 8 bases from J, the gap between germline ends came to 21 bases. The CDR3 extends over 16 amino acids. The DNA for the CDR3 is TGTGCCAGCAGTGTGGGCCGCTACCGGGGTGGCGATGAGCAGTTCTTC. It is translated as CASSVGRYRGGDEQFF.

This clone turned up a few times. V is TRBV19 and J is TRBJ1-2; no clear D. The CDR3 loop spans 12 amino acids. The V and J ends lost 3 bases and 3 bases respectively, with 5 bases between them. The germline V gene has CDR1 LNHDA and CDR2 SQIVND (reference sequence). The CDR3 loop is CASSIRYYGYTF. In DNA form, the CDR3 reads TGTGCCAGTAGTATCCGTTACTATGGCTACACCTTC.

The rearrangement uses TRBV28 and TRBJ2-3, with D tentatively TRBD2 (5 bases). Deletions cut 3 bases from V and 0 bases from J, with 7 bases between. This CDR3 has 14 amino acids. Germline V gene data show CDR1 as MDHEN and CDR2 as SYDVKM. The CDR3 nucleotides read TGTGCCAGCAGTTTCGGCGGGAGCACAGATACGCAGTATTTT. Residues: CASSFGGSTDTQYF.

In regard to this clone: The sample holds other DNA sequences that translate to the same CDR3. This chain's CDR3 is CAWSAGNQPQHF. The DNA for the CDR3 is TGTGCCTGGAGCGCGGGAAATCAGCCCCAGCATTTT. The rearrangement uses TRBV30 and TRBJ1-5; D not resolved. Germline V gene data show CDR1 as GTSNPN and CDR2 as SVGIG (reference sequence). Between the trimmed V and J ends, which lost 3 bases and 4 bases, there was a span of 7 bases. CDR3 length: 12 amino acids.

The rearrangement links TRBV28 to TRBJ1-4; a weak D match, TRBD1 (6 bases). Germline V gives CDR1 MDHEN, CDR2 SYDVKM. The CDR3 length is 15 residues. V dropped 0 bases and J dropped 8 bases, with 13 bases sitting between them. The CDR3 loop is CASSLWGAGEEKLFF. In DNA, the CDR3 is TGTGCCAGCAGTTTATGGGGGGCTGGTGAGGAAAAACTGTTTTTT.

This chain uses TRBV10-3 with TRBJ1-6; D unclear. The V end lost 7 bases, the J end lost 7 bases, and 5 bases lay between the germline ends. The germline CDR1 and CDR2 sequences are ENHRY and SYGVKD. The CDR3 is 11 amino acids. As DNA, the CDR3 is TGTGCCATCAAATCGAATTCACCCCTCCACTTT. Translation gives CAIKSNSPLHF.

This chain uses TRBV7-2 with TRBJ1-2, with 7 bases that match TRBD1. Germline assignment: CDR1 SGHTA and CDR2 FQGNSA. V was clipped by 7 bases and J by 6 bases; unmatched bases: 11. This CDR3 region has 14 residues. Written as DNA, the CDR3 is TGTGCCAGCACCCTGACAGGGAGCGAGGATGGCTACACCTTC. Translated: CASTLTGSEDGYTF.

The chain recombines TRBV28 with TRBJ1-4; possibly TRBD1 for D (6 bases). CDR1 and CDR2 (germline): MDHEN, SYDVKM. Trimming took off 7 bases at V and 8 bases at J, with 23 bases between the two ends. The CDR3 has 16 residues. This chain's CDR3 is CASTSPSRGGSEKLFF. The CDR3 DNA reads TGTGCCAGCACCTCTCCCTCCCGAGGGGGTAGCGAAAAACTGTTTTTT.

The rearrangement uses TRBV24-1 and TRBJ2-3, with 9 bases aligning to TRBD2. The CDR3 sequence is 18 residues long. Trimming at V came to 0 bases and at J to 6 bases, leaving 12 bases not matched to a gene. The V gene's germline CDR1 is KGHDR and CDR2 SFDVKD. The CDR3 nucleotides are TGTGCCACCAGTGATTTGGGGTCAGCGGGGGGACCCTCCGATACGCAGTATTTT. Translated: CATSDLGSAGGPSDTQYF.

The chain carries TRBV30 and TRBJ1-3; D is possibly TRBD1 (5 bases). This CDR3 has 14 amino acids. The germline V gene has CDR1 GTSNPN and CDR2 SVGIG (reference sequence). The V gene lost 2 bases and the J gene lost 2 bases, with 10 bases spanning the gap. The CDR3 spells CAWSSGSPGNTIYF. The CDR3 DNA reads as TGTGCCTGGAGTTCAGGGTCTCCTGGAAACACCATATATTTT.

The chain recombines TRBV7-2 with TRBJ2-5; 7 bases are a match to TRBD2. From germline, CDR1 is SGHTA and CDR2 FQGNSA. V shed 0 bases, J shed 5 bases, and the junction held 9 bases outside the gene matches. The CDR3 covers 16 residues. The CDR3 loop is CASSLARGGGRETQYF. For the CDR3, the DNA is TGTGCCAGCAGCTTAGCCCGTGGGGGGGGAAGGGAGACCCAGTACTTC. Full variable domain (outside the CDR3, taken from reference TRBV7-2 and TRBJ2-5): GAGVSQSPSNKVTEKGKDVELRCDPISGHTALYWYRQSLGQGLEFLIYFQGNSAPDKSGLPSDRFSAERTGGSVSTLTIQRTQQEDSAVYLCASSLARGGGRETQYFGPGTRLLVL.